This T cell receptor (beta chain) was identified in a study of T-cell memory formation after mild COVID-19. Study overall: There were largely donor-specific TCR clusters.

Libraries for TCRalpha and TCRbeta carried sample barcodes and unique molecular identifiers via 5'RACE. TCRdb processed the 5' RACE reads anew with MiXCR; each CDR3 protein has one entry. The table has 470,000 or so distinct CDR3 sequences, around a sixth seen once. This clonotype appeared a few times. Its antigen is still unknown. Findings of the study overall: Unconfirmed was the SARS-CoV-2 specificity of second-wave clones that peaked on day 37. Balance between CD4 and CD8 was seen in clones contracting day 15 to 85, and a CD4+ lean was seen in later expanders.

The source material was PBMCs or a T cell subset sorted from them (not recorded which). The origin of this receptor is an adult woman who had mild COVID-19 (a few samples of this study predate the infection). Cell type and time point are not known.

The DNA for the CDR3 is TGTGCCAGCTCCCTGGGGAGCGGCTCATACCAAGAGACCCAGTACTTC. Translation gives CASSLGSGSYQETQYF. J is TRBJ2-5 and V is TRBV4-2; a weak D match, TRBD2 (5 bases). The ends were cut back, 8 bases at V and 0 bases at J, with 19 bases in the middle. The CDR3 has 16 amino acids. Germline V gene sequence: CDR1 LGHNA, CDR2 YNFKEQ.